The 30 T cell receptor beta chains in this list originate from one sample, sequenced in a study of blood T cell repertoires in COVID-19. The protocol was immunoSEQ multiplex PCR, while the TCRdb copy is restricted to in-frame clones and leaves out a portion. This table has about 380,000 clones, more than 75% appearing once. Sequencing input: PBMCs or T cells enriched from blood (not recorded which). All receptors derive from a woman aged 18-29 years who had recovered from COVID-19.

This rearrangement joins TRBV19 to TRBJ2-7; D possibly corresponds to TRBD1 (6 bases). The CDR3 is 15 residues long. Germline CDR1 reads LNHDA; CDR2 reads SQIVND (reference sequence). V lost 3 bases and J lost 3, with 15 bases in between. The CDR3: CASSIGDRLHYEQYF. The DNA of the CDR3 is TGTGCCAGTAGTATCGGCGACAGGCTCCACTACGAGCAGTACTTC. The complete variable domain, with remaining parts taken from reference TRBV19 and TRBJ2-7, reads DGGITQSPKYLFRKEGQNVTLSCEQNLNHDAMYWYRQDPGQGLRLIYYSQIVNDFQKGDIAEGYSVSREKKESFPLTVTSAQKNPTAFYLCASSIGDRLHYEQYFGPGTRLTVT.

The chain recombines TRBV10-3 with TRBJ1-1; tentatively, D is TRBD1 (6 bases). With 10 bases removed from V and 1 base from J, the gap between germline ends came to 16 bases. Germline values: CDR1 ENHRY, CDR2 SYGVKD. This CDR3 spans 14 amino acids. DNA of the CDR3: TGTGCCACCAAGATACAGGGACGGAACACTGAAGCTTTCTTT. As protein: CATKIQGRNTEAFF.

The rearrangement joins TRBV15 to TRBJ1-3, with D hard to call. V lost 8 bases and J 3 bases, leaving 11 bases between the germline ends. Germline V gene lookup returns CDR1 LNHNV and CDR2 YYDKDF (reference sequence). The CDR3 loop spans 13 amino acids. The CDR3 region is CATSARIGNTIYF. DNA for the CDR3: TGTGCCACCTCGGCGCGGATTGGAAACACCATATATTTT. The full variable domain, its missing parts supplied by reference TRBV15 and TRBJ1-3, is DAMVIQNPRYQVTQFGKPVTLSCSQTLNHNVMYWYQQKSSQAPKLLFHYYDKDFNNEADTPDNFQSRRPNTSFCFLDIRSPGLGDTAMYLCATSARIGNTIYFGEGSWLTVV.

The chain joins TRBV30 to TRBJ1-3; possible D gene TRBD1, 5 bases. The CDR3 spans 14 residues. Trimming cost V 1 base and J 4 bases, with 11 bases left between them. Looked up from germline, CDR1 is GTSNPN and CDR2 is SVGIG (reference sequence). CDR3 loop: CAWSGGTVGNTIYF. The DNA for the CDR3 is TGTGCCTGGAGTGGCGGGACCGTAGGAAACACCATATATTTT. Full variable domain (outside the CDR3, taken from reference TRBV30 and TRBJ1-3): SQTIHQWPATLVQPVGSPLSLECTVEGTSNPNLYWYRQAAGRGLQLLFYSVGIGQISSEVPQNLSASRPQDRQFILSSKKLLLSDSGFYLCAWSGGTVGNTIYFGEGSWLTVV.

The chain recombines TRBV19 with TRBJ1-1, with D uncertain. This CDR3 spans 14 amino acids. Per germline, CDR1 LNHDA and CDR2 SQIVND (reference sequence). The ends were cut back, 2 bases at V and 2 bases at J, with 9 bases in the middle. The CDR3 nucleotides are TGTGCCAGTAGTATATCTTCGGTAAACACTGAAGCTTTCTTT. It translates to CASSISSVNTEAFF. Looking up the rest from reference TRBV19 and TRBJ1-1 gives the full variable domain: DGGITQSPKYLFRKEGQNVTLSCEQNLNHDAMYWYRQDPGQGLRLIYYSQIVNDFQKGDIAEGYSVSREKKESFPLTVTSAQKNPTAFYLCASSISSVNTEAFFGQGTRLTVV.

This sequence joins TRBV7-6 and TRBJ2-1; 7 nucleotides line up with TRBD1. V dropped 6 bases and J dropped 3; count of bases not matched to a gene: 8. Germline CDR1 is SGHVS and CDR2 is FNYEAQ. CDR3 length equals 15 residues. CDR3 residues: CASRDDRASYNEQFF. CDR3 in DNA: TGTGCCAGCAGGGACGACAGGGCCAGCTACAATGAGCAGTTCTTC.

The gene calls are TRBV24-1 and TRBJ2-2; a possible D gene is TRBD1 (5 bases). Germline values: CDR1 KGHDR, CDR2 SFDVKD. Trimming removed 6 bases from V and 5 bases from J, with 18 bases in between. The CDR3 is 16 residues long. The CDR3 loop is CATSFQGQGRTGELFF. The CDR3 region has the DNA TGTGCCACCAGTTTTCAAGGGCAGGGAAGGACCGGGGAGCTGTTTTTT.

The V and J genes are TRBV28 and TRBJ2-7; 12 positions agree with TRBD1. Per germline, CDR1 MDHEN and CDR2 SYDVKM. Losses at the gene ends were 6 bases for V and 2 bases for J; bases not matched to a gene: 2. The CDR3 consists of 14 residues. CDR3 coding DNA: TGTGCCAGCAGGGGACAGGGGGCCCCCTACGAGCAGTACTTC. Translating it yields CASRGQGAPYEQYF. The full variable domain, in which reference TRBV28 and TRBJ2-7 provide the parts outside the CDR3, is DVKVTQSSRYLVKRTGEKVFLECVQDMDHENMFWYRQDPGLGLRLIYFSYDVKMKEKGDIPEGYSVSREKKERFSLILESASTNQTSMYLCASRGQGAPYEQYFGPGTRLTVT.

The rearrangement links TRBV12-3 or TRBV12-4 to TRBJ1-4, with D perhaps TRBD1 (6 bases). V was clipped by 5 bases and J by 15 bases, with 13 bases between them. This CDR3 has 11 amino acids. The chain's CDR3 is CASSNGQLVFF. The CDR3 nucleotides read TGTGCCAGCAGTAACGGACAGTTGGTGTTTTTT.

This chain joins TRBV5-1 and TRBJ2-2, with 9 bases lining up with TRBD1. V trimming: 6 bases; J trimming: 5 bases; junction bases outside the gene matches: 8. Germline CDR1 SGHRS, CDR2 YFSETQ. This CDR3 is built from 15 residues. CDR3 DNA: TGCGCCAGCACCGCAGACAGGGGGTGGACCGGGGAGCTGTTTTTT. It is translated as CASTADRGWTGELFF.

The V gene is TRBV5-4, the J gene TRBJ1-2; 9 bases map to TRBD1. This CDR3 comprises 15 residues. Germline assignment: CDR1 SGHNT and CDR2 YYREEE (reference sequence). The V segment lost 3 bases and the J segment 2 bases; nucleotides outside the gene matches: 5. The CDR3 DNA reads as TGTGCCAGCAGCTCCAAACAGGGGGCAAACTATGGCTACACCTTC. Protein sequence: CASSSKQGANYGYTF.

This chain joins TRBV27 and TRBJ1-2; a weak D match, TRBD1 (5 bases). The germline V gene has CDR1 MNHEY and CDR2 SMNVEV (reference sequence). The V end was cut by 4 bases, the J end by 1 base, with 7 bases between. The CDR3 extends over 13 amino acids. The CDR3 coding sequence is TGTGCCAGCAGTTCGGGGGGTAACTATGGCTACACCTTC. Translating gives CASSSGGNYGYTF.

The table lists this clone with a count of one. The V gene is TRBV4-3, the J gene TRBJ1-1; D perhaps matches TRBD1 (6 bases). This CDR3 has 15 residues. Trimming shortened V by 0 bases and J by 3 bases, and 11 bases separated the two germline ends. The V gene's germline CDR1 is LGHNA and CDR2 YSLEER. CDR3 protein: CASSQDRGQHTEAFF. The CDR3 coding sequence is TGCGCCAGCAGCCAAGATCGAGGACAGCACACTGAAGCTTTCTTT.

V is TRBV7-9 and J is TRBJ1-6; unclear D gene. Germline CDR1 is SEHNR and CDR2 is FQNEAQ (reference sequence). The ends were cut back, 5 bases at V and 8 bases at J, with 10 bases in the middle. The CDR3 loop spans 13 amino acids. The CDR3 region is CASSVTLDSPLHF. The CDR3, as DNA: TGTGCCAGCAGCGTAACCTTAGATTCACCCCTCCACTTT.

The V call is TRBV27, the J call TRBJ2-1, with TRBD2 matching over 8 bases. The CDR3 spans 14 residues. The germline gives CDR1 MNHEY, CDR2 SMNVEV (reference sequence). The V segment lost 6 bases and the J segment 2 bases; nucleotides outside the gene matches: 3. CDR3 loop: CASSTGLAYNEQFF. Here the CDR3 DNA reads TGTGCCAGCAGCACGGGACTAGCCTACAATGAGCAGTTCTTC.

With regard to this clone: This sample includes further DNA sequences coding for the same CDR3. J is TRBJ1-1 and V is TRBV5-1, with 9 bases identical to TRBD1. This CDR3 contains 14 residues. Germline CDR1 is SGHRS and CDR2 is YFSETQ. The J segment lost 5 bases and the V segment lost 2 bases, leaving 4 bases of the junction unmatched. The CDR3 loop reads CASSFDRGKTEAFF. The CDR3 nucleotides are TGCGCCAGCAGCTTTGACAGGGGGAAAACTGAAGCTTTCTTT.

CDR3 amino acids: CASSLVVRYNEQFF. CDR3 bases: TGTGCCAGCAGCTTAGTTGTCAGATACAATGAGCAGTTCTTC. J is TRBJ2-1 and V is TRBV11-2; D not resolved. In germline, CDR1 is SGHAT, CDR2 FQNNGV. There are 14 residues in the CDR3. V was trimmed by 1 base and J by 4 bases, leaving 8 bases between them.

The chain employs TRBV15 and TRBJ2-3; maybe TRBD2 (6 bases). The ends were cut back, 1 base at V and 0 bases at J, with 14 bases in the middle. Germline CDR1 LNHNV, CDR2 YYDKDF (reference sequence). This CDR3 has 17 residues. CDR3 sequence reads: CATSRGPGTFSTDTQYF. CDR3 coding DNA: TGTGCCACCAGCAGAGGGCCAGGGACTTTTAGCACAGATACGCAGTATTTT.

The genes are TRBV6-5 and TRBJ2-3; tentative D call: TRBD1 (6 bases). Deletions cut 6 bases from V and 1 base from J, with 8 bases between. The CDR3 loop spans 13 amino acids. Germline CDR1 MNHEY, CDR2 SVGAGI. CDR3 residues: CASRRTGTDTQYF. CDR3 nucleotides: TGTGCCAGCAGGCGGACAGGCACAGATACGCAGTATTTT.

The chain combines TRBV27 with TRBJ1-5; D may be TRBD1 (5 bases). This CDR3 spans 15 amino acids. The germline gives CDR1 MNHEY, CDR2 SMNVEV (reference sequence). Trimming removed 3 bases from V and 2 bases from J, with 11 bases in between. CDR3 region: CASSLIREGNQPQHF. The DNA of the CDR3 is TGTGCCAGCAGTTTGATCAGGGAGGGCAATCAGCCCCAGCATTTT.

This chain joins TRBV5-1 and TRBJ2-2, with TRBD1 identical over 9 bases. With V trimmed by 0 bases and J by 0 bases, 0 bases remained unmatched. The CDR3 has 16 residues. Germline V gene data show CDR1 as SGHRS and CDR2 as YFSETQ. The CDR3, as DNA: TGCGCCAGCAGCTTGGGGACAGGGGCGAACACCGGGGAGCTGTTTTTT. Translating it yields CASSLGTGANTGELFF.

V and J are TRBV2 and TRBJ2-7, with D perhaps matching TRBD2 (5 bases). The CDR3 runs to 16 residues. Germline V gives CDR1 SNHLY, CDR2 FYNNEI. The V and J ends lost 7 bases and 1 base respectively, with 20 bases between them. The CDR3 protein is CASTASGVVVSYEQYF. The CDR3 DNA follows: TGTGCCAGCACTGCTTCCGGGGTTGTAGTATCCTACGAGCAGTACTTC.

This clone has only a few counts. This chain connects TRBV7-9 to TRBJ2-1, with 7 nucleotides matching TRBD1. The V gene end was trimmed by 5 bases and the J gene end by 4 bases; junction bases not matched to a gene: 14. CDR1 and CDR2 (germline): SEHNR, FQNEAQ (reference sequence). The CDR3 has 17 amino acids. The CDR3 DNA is TGTGCCAGCAGCCCCAGGGACAGCAGAATCGGTTACAATGAGCAGTTCTTC. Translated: CASSPRDSRIGYNEQFF.

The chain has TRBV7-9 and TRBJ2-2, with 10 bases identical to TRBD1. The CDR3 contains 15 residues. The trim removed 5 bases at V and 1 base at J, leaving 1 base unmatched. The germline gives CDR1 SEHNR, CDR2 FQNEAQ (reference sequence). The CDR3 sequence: CASSRTGGNTGELFF. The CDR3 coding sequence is TGTGCCAGCAGCAGGACAGGGGGGAACACCGGGGAGCTGTTTTTT. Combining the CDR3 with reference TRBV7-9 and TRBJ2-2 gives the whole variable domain DTGVSQNPRHKITKRGQNVTFRCDPISEHNRLYWYRQTLGQGPEFLTYFQNEAQLEKSRLLSDRFSAERPKGSFSTLEIQRTEQGDSAMYLCASSRTGGNTGELFFGEGSRLTVL.

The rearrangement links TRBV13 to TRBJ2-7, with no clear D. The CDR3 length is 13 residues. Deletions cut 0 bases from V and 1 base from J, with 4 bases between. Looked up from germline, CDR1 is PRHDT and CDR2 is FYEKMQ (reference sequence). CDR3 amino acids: CASSLGGSYEQYF. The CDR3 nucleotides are TGTGCCAGCAGCTTAGGCGGGTCCTACGAGCAGTACTTC.

For the CDR3, the DNA is TGTGCCAGCAGCTTAGCGGGAGGGCGGGGGCAAGAGACCCAGTACTTC. Protein: CASSLAGGRGQETQYF. The chain recombines TRBV7-3 with TRBJ2-5; 9 positions agree with TRBD2. The germline CDR1 and CDR2 sequences are SGHTA and FQGTGA. This CDR3 is built from 16 residues. After removal of 2 bases from V and 2 bases from J, the junction contained 6 bases not matched to a gene.

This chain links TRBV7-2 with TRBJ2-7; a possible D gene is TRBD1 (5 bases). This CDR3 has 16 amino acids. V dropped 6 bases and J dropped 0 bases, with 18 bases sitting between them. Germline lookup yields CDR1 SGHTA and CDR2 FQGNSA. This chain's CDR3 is CASSWTDRAYSYEQYF. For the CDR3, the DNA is TGTGCCAGCAGTTGGACCGACAGAGCTTACTCCTACGAGCAGTACTTC.

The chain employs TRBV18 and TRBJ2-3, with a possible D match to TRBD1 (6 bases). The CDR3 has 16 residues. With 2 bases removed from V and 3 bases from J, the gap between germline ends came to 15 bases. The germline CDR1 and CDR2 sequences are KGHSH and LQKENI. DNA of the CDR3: TGTGCCAGCTCACCATCAGGGGTAGCTAGTACAGATACGCAGTATTTT. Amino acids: CASSPSGVASTDTQYF.

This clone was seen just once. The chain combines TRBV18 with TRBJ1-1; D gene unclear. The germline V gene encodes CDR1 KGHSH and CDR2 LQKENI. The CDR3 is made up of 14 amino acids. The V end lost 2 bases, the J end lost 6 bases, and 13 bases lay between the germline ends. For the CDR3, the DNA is TGTGCCAGCTCACCATCTGGCAGGAGGGCTGAAGCTTTCTTT. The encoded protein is CASSPSGRRAEAFF.

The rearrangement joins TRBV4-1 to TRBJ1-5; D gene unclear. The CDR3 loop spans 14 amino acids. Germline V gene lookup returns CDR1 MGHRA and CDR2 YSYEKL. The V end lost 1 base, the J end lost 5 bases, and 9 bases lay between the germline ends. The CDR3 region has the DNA TGCGCCAGCAGCCAAGGTGGTGAGTATCAGCCCCAGCATTTT. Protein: CASSQGGEYQPQHF.